The 15 T cell receptor beta chains in this list originate from one sample, sequenced in a study of blood T cell repertoires in COVID-19. Method: immunoSEQ multiplex PCR; TCRdb's copy keeps in-frame clones and lacks some. The sample consists of 190,000 or so clones, approximately 78% of them appearing once. What was sequenced was PBMCs or T cells enriched from blood (not recorded which). The receptor source for this set is a man aged 40-50 years who had recovered from COVID-19.

This sequence joins TRBV11-2 and TRBJ2-3; D possibly corresponds to TRBD2 (5 bases). Germline assignment: CDR1 SGHAT and CDR2 FQNNGV. Trimming took off 3 bases at V and 0 bases at J, with 10 bases between the two ends. The CDR3 is made up of 15 amino acids. DNA of the CDR3: TGTGCCAGCAGCTTTTTGGGCGGGAGCACAGATACGCAGTATTTT. Its translation is CASSFLGGSTDTQYF.

V gene TRBV9 combines with J gene TRBJ1-2; no firm D call. The CDR3 is 12 residues long. Germline CDR1 reads SGDLS; CDR2 reads YYNGEE. V was pared by 7 bases and J by 6 bases, with 13 bases between. The CDR3 sequence is CASFRGGDGYTF. The CDR3 nucleotides are TGTGCCAGCTTTCGGGGAGGAGATGGCTACACCTTC.

The V call is TRBV6-2 or TRBV6-3, the J call TRBJ2-3; 10 bases are a match to TRBD2. The CDR3 has 16 residues. Germline V gives CDR1 MNHEY, CDR2 SVGEGT. The V gene end was trimmed by 2 bases and the J gene end by 3 bases; junction bases not matched to a gene: 5. The CDR3 nucleotides are TGTGCCAGCAGTTACGGAACAGCGGGAGGGACAGATACGCAGTATTTT. Translated: CASSYGTAGGTDTQYF.

This clone was found many times. The chain has TRBV25-1 and TRBJ1-2; TRBD1 agrees at 7 bases. Germline V CDR1 and CDR2: MGHDK, SYGVNS. The V and J ends lost 8 bases and 2 bases, in that order; junction bases with no gene match: 8. The CDR3 runs to 14 residues. Written as DNA, the CDR3 is TGTGCCAGCCGCCGAGGGGGACAGAACTATGGCTACACCTTC. Translation: CASRRGGQNYGYTF.

This chain joins TRBV18 and TRBJ2-1; 9 nucleotides line up with TRBD1. This CDR3 region has 16 residues. Trimming took 2 bases from V and 1 from J; bases not matched to a gene: 3. CDR1 is KGHSH, CDR2 LQKENI, per germline. Here the CDR3 DNA reads TGTGCCAGCTCACCAACAGGGGGCCGATCCTACAATGAGCAGTTCTTC. The encoded protein is CASSPTGGRSYNEQFF.

This chain joins TRBV7-9 and TRBJ1-1; tentative D call: TRBD1 (6 bases). Germline V CDR1 and CDR2: SEHNR, FQNEAQ (reference sequence). The CDR3 totals 12 residues. Trimming cost V 4 bases and J 8 bases, with 11 bases left between them. CDR3 DNA sequence: TGTGCCAGCAGCTCTTGGACAGACGAAGCTTTCTTT. It yields the protein CASSSWTDEAFF.

This clone was seen once. The rearrangement links TRBV10-3 to TRBJ2-1; D possibly corresponds to TRBD1 (5 bases). Germline V lookup: CDR1 ENHRY, CDR2 SYGVKD. V was trimmed by 0 bases and J by 2 bases, leaving 8 bases between them. The CDR3 is made up of 15 amino acids. The CDR3 DNA sequence: TGTGCCATCAGTGAGTCGGTCAGGGCCTACAATGAGCAGTTCTTC. This codes for CAISESVRAYNEQFF.

The chain employs TRBV12-5 and TRBJ2-1; the match to TRBD2 covers 8 bases. CDR1 and CDR2 from the germline V gene are LGHNT and FRNRAP. The junction had 5 bases not matched to a gene; V was cut back by 1 base and J by 0 bases. The CDR3 totals 17 residues. DNA for the CDR3: TGTGCTAGTGGTTTGGAGTCACTAGCGGTCTCCTACAATGAGCAGTTCTTC. Translated: CASGLESLAVSYNEQFF.

The rearrangement joins TRBV11-2 to TRBJ1-4, with D possibly being TRBD1 (5 bases). The CDR3 length is 13 residues. Trimming cost V 5 bases and J 7 bases, with 11 bases left between them. In germline, CDR1 is SGHAT, CDR2 FQNNGV. CDR3 residues: CASSPGLLEKLFF. The CDR3, as DNA: TGTGCCAGCAGCCCAGGGCTTCTTGAAAAACTGTTTTTT.

The chain uses TRBV19 and TRBJ1-4; a weak D match, TRBD1 (5 bases). V was trimmed by 9 bases and J by 6 bases, leaving 11 bases between them. The CDR3 loop spans 12 amino acids. Germline assignment: CDR1 LNHDA and CDR2 SQIVND (reference sequence). The CDR3 sequence is CASALRDEKLFF. The DNA of the CDR3 is TGTGCCAGCGCACTCAGGGATGAAAAACTGTTTTTT.

This clone showed up just a few times. V and J are TRBV2 and TRBJ2-7, with unresolved D. The CDR3 loop spans 14 amino acids. Germline V gene sequence: CDR1 SNHLY, CDR2 FYNNEI. The V and J ends lost 6 bases and 1 base respectively, with 13 bases between them. The DNA of the CDR3 is TGTGCCAGCAGCAATACAGCTGGGTCCTACGAGCAGTACTTC. It translates to CASSNTAGSYEQYF.

There are a few counts of this clone. The gene calls are TRBV30 and TRBJ2-7, with 7 bases that match TRBD1. CDR1 GTSNPN and CDR2 SVGIG come from the germline V gene (reference sequence). The CDR3 consists of 12 residues. The CDR3 here is CAMGQYVYEQYF. DNA for the CDR3: TGTGCAATGGGACAGTACGTTTACGAGCAGTACTTC.

The chain joins TRBV9 to TRBJ2-3, with D possibly TRBD2 on 7 matching bases. The CDR3 has 15 amino acids. Trimming removed 2 bases at V and 4 bases at J, with 14 bases between. Germline lookup yields CDR1 SGDLS and CDR2 YYNGEE. The CDR3 DNA follows: TGTGCCAGCAGCGTCGTCGGGGGGCGGGCAGATACGCAGTATTTT. It encodes CASSVVGGRADTQYF.

This chain connects TRBV4-1 to TRBJ2-2; TRBD1 aligns across 10 bases. CDR3 length: 18 residues. Trimming took 0 bases from V and 3 from J; bases not matched to a gene: 7. The V gene's germline CDR1 is MGHRA and CDR2 YSYEKL. The DNA of the CDR3 is TGCGCCAGCAGCCAAGATTTGACAGGGGGCTTGGACACCGGGGAGCTGTTTTTT. This encodes CASSQDLTGGLDTGELFF.

CDR3 nucleotide sequence: TGTGCCAGCACCGGTTTCAGGAGGGGCTATGGCTACACCTTC. This gives the protein CASTGFRRGYGYTF. The rearrangement joins TRBV9 to TRBJ1-2; TRBD1 might be the D (5 bases). CDR1 is SGDLS, CDR2 YYNGEE, per germline. The CDR3 is 14 amino acids. Trimming left V 6 bases short and J 4 bases short, with 16 bases between.